This is a list of T cell receptor beta chains from one sample in a study of shared clonotypes between healthy human individuals. Some clones are missing from TCRdb's copy, which holds only in-frame ones; the method was immunoSEQ multiplex PCR. The table shows around 560,000 clones, with around 95% occurring only once. Sequenced: naive CD8+ T cells sorted from blood. These TCRs come from a woman younger than 45 in good health. CDR3s include the opening cysteine and the closing phenylalanine or tryptophan. The D gene is left open where the match is weak. Expanded clones get a size class; other rows say once, few or many, or leave the size out.

v_gene,len,j_gene,abundance,d_gene,CDR3aa,CDR3nt
TRBV5-4,15,TRBJ2-7,.,TRBD1,CASSLWSTGAYEQYF,TGTGCCAGCAGCTTGTGGTCGACAGGGGCCTACGAGCAGTACTTC
TRBV20-1,11,TRBJ2-1,.,.,CSARLYNEQFF,TGCAGTGCTAGACTGTACAATGAGCAGTTCTTC
TRBV2,14,TRBJ2-7,.,.,CASSLDGSLREQYF,TGTGCCAGCAGTTTAGACGGGTCCCTTAGGGAGCAGTACTTC
TRBV7-8,15,TRBJ2-3,once,TRBD1,CASSFAGGGTDTQYF,TGTGCCAGCAGCTTTGCAGGGGGAGGCACAGATACGCAGTATTTT
TRBV2,14,TRBJ1-4,.,TRBD1,CASRQGQGTEKLFF,TGTGCCAGTAGACAGGGTCAAGGTACTGAAAAACTGTTTTTT
TRBV28,16,TRBJ2-4,.,.,CASSYTGPLAKNIQYF,TGTGCCAGCAGCTACACAGGGCCCCTAGCCAAAAACATTCAGTACTTC
TRBV28,16,TRBJ2-7,.,TRBD2,CASSLPVAGHSYEQYF,TGTGCCAGCAGTCTCCCGGTAGCGGGCCACTCCTACGAGCAGTACTTC
TRBV27,16,TRBJ2-7,.,TRBD2,CASMEEGLAGDLEQYF,TGTGCCAGCATGGAGGAGGGACTAGCGGGAGATCTCGAGCAGTACTTC
TRBV6-1,15,TRBJ1-2,.,.,CASRPRTTGYYGYTF,TGTGCCAGCAGACCTCGGACGACGGGGTACTATGGCTACACCTTC
TRBV27,15,TRBJ2-7,.,TRBD2,CASSPTSGRPYEQYF,TGTGCCAGCAGTCCAACTAGCGGGAGGCCCTACGAGCAGTACTTC
TRBV4-1,16,TRBJ2-1,.,TRBD2,CASTYSLAGSYNEQFF,TGCGCCAGCACCTACTCCTTAGCGGGATCATACAATGAGCAGTTCTTC
TRBV11-2,13,TRBJ1-2,.,.,CASSLRGYYGYTF,TGTGCCAGCAGCTTAAGGGGGTACTATGGCTACACCTTC
TRBV5-5,17,TRBJ2-6,.,.,CASSSFLPYSGANVLTF,TGTGCCAGCAGCTCCTTCCTTCCCTACTCTGGGGCCAACGTCCTGACTTTC
TRBV15,15,TRBJ1-2,.,.,CATSRDHQGSDGYTF,TGTGCCACCAGCAGAGATCACCAGGGTTCAGATGGCTACACCTTC
TRBV5-6,11,TRBJ2-7,.,.,CASSSTYEQYF,TGTGCCAGCAGCTCAACCTACGAGCAGTACTTC
TRBV7-9,11,TRBJ2-1,.,.,CASSRATEQFF,TGTGCCAGCAGCAGGGCAACCGAGCAGTTCTTC
TRBV7-2,16,TRBJ2-7,.,.,CASSLEGLPRTYEQYF,TGTGCCAGCAGCTTAGAAGGGCTACCCCGAACCTACGAGCAGTACTTC
TRBV19,13,TRBJ1-4,.,.,CASIGRDGEKLFF,TGTGCCAGTATCGGGAGGGACGGCGAAAAACTGTTTTTT
TRBV10-2,16,TRBJ1-2,.,TRBD1,CASGAGTGAFNYGYTF,TGCGCCAGCGGAGCCGGGACAGGGGCCTTTAACTATGGCTACACCTTC
TRBV6-5,12,TRBJ2-7,.,.,CASSGSHHEQYF,TGTGCCAGCAGCGGGAGTCACCACGAGCAGTACTTC
TRBV7-9,15,TRBJ2-7,.,TRBD2,CASSPGLAELYEQYF,TGTGCCAGCAGCCCGGGACTAGCGGAACTCTACGAGCAGTACTTC
TRBV14,14,TRBJ2-1,.,.,CASSQAQGRNEQFF,TGTGCCAGCAGCCAAGCACAGGGTCGGAATGAGCAGTTCTTC
TRBV19,15,TRBJ2-3,.,TRBD1,CASTMGTGDTDTQYF,TGTGCCAGTACCATGGGGACAGGGGACACAGATACGCAGTATTTT
TRBV5-1,14,TRBJ2-7,.,TRBD1,CASSPHDRGGEQYF,TGCGCCAGCAGCCCCCACGACAGGGGGGGCGAGCAGTACTTC
TRBV20-1,9,TRBJ2-7,.,.,CIASYEQYF,TGCATCGCCTCTTACGAGCAGTACTTC
TRBV6-6,16,TRBJ2-5,.,TRBD2,CASSPLAGGWEETQYF,TGTGCCAGCAGTCCTCTAGCGGGAGGTTGGGAAGAGACCCAGTACTTC
TRBV27,14,TRBJ2-7,.,TRBD1,CASSFQGASYEQYF,TGTGCCAGCAGTTTCCAGGGGGCTTCCTACGAGCAGTACTTC
TRBV11-2,14,TRBJ2-7,.,TRBD2,CASSTHSGAYEQYF,TGTGCCAGCAGCACGCATAGCGGGGCCTACGAGCAGTACTTC
TRBV4-2,19,TRBJ2-2,.,TRBD2,CASTQIPSGRTLRWGELFF,TGTGCCAGCACCCAAATTCCTAGCGGGAGGACCCTACGTTGGGGGGAGCTGTTTTTT
TRBV5-6,14,TRBJ2-3,.,.,CASSLEGFTDTQYF,TGTGCCAGCAGCTTGGAAGGGTTCACAGATACGCAGTATTTT
TRBV28,14,TRBJ1-5,.,.,CASRTDTVNQPQHF,TGTGCCAGCAGGACGGACACTGTCAATCAGCCCCAGCATTTT
TRBV2,17,TRBJ1-5,.,.,CASSETARGGSNQPQHF,TGTGCCAGCAGTGAAACGGCGAGGGGTGGAAGCAATCAGCCCCAGCATTTT
TRBV27,15,TRBJ1-5,once,.,CASSLSTGRNQPQHF,TGTGCCAGCAGTTTATCGACGGGGCGCAATCAGCCCCAGCATTTT
TRBV11-2,13,TRBJ2-3,.,.,CASSSTGTDTQYF,TGTGCCAGCAGCTCTACAGGCACAGATACGCAGTATTTT
TRBV13,12,TRBJ1-2,few,.,CASSSGTYGYTF,TGTGCCAGCAGCTCCGGGACCTATGGCTACACCTTC
TRBV19,17,TRBJ2-3,.,.,CASSSWRDPSSTDTQYF,TGTGCCAGTAGTAGCTGGAGGGACCCCTCTAGCACAGATACGCAGTATTTT
TRBV15,15,TRBJ2-7,.,.,CATSRDRTSTDEQYF,TGTGCCACCAGCAGAGATAGGACTTCAACGGACGAGCAGTACTTC
TRBV14,16,TRBJ1-1,.,.,CASSQDYWGENTEAFF,TGTGCCAGCAGCCAAGATTATTGGGGGGAAAACACTGAAGCTTTCTTT
TRBV20-1,11,TRBJ2-7,.,.,CSVQGPYEQYF,TGCAGTGTACAGGGCCCGTACGAGCAGTACTTC
TRBV27,12,TRBJ2-3,few,.,CASSPSTDTQYF,TGTGCCAGCAGTCCAAGCACAGATACGCAGTATTTT
TRBV28,16,TRBJ2-5,.,.,CASSLYRGAREETQYF,TGTGCCAGCAGTTTATATCGGGGGGCCAGGGAAGAGACCCAGTACTTC
TRBV7-6,14,TRBJ2-7,.,.,CASSLDGPHYEQYF,TGTGCCAGCAGCCTAGACGGCCCTCACTACGAGCAGTACTTC
TRBV9,14,TRBJ1-4,once,.,CASSTGGTNEKLFF,TGTGCCAGCAGCACCGGAGGAACTAATGAAAAACTGTTTTTT
TRBV19,13,TRBJ2-7,.,.,CASSDGQTYEQYF,TGTGCCAGTAGTGATGGCCAAACCTACGAGCAGTACTTC
TRBV29-1,11,TRBJ2-7,once,.,CSVEQGYEQYF,TGCAGCGTTGAACAGGGCTACGAGCAGTACTTC
TRBV2,17,TRBJ1-1,.,TRBD1,CASSELRTGGGYTEAFF,TGTGCCAGCAGTGAACTCAGGACAGGGGGAGGATATACTGAAGCTTTCTTT
TRBV5-6,13,TRBJ2-7,few,.,CASSSLDSYEQYF,TGTGCCAGCAGCTCCTTGGACAGCTACGAGCAGTACTTC
TRBV4-1,19,TRBJ2-1,.,TRBD2,CASSLPGLAVPSSYNEQFF,TGCGCCAGCAGCCTACCGGGACTAGCGGTCCCTAGCTCCTACAATGAGCAGTTCTTC
TRBV29-1,20,TRBJ2-1,.,TRBD2,CSVEDVYAGGRWGIGDEQFF,TGCAGCGTTGAAGATGTCTATGCGGGGGGCCGCTGGGGGATTGGAGATGAGCAGTTCTTC
TRBV11-2,15,TRBJ2-7,.,TRBD2,CASSLELAGGEEQYF,TGTGCCAGCAGCTTAGAACTAGCGGGAGGAGAAGAGCAGTACTTC
TRBV5-6,13,TRBJ1-4,.,TRBD1,CASRRQGLEKLFF,TGTGCCAGCCGGAGACAGGGTCTTGAAAAACTGTTTTTT
TRBV7-6,14,TRBJ1-5,.,.,CASSLGRVNQPQHF,TGTGCCAGCAGCTTGGGCAGGGTTAATCAGCCCCAGCATTTT
TRBV15,16,TRBJ1-5,.,.,CATSSVTGASNQPQHF,TGTGCCACCAGCAGTGTAACCGGGGCTAGCAATCAGCCCCAGCATTTT
TRBV13,16,TRBJ2-1,.,.,CASSSAPREIDNEQFF,TGTGCCAGCAGCTCAGCCCCCCGGGAGATTGACAATGAGCAGTTCTTC
TRBV3-1/TRBV3-2,9,TRBJ2-1,.,.,CAAGDEQFF,TGTGCGGCCGGCGATGAGCAGTTCTTC
TRBV27,16,TRBJ2-7,.,TRBD2,CASSSDPSGSTYEQYF,TGTGCCAGCAGTTCGGATCCTAGCGGGAGCACCTACGAGCAGTACTTC
TRBV27,14,TRBJ1-1,.,TRBD1,CASSLEGQGTEAFF,TGTGCCAGCAGTTTAGAGGGACAGGGCACTGAAGCTTTCTTT
TRBV7-9,13,TRBJ1-2,.,.,CASSPGGSRGYTF,TGTGCCAGCAGCCCCGGGGGATCACGCGGCTACACCTTC
TRBV7-2,14,TRBJ2-5,.,TRBD2,CASSPRTSGETQYF,TGTGCCAGCAGCCCCAGGACTAGCGGGGAGACCCAGTACTTC
TRBV2,17,TRBJ2-7,.,TRBD2,CASRPGLVGRVYYEQYF,TGTGCCAGCAGACCCGGTTTGGTCGGGAGGGTATACTACGAGCAGTACTTC